These 11 T cell receptor beta chains were sequenced from one sample in a study of cytomegalovirus exposure and HLA in healthy donors. The primer mix had 60 Vbeta and 13 Jbeta primers. TCRdb keeps only in-frame clones here, not all; method: immunoSEQ multiplex PCR. Of some 150,000 clones listed, about three quarters were seen once; the top ten hold roughly 3.7%. The specimen was PBMCs. These receptor sequences come from a male donor in good health and CMV-seronegative.

The genes are TRBV5-1 and TRBJ2-1, with TRBD2 matching over 8 bases. With 1 base clipped from V and 5 bases from J, the junction kept 5 bases outside the gene matches. There are 15 residues in the CDR3. The germline V gene has CDR1 SGHRS and CDR2 YFSETQ. The chain's CDR3 is CASSLTSGINNEQFF. CDR3 DNA sequence: TGCGCCAGCAGCTTGACTAGCGGTATCAACAATGAGCAGTTCTTC.

This chain joins TRBV11-2 and TRBJ2-3; possible D gene TRBD1, 6 bases. The CDR3 covers 15 residues. V was trimmed by 5 bases and J by 1 base, leaving 13 bases between them. Germline V gene sequence: CDR1 SGHAT, CDR2 FQNNGV. The CDR3 region has the DNA TGTGCCAGCAGCCCGGTGGGGGCAGGCACAGATACGCAGTATTTT. Its translation is CASSPVGAGTDTQYF.

The chain is built from TRBV5-4 and TRBJ1-2; 8 bases are a match to TRBD1. The length of the CDR3 is 14 residues. CDR1 is SGHNT, CDR2 YYREEE, per germline (reference sequence). The V gene end was trimmed by 4 bases and the J gene end by 7 bases; junction bases not matched to a gene: 9. This CDR3 is CASSIDRGGSGYTF. The CDR3 region has the DNA TGTGCCAGCAGCATCGACAGGGGCGGGAGTGGCTACACCTTC.

This clone was counted only a few times. The CDR3 sequence: CASSPNRGTRGHYEQYF. The CDR3 DNA reads TGTGCCAGCTCACCCAACCGAGGGACTAGGGGGCACTACGAGCAGTACTTC. The chain combines TRBV18 with TRBJ2-7, with D possibly being TRBD2 (8 bases). CDR1 and CDR2 (germline): KGHSH, LQKENI. This CDR3 has 17 amino acids. V dropped 3 bases and J dropped 3 bases, with 21 bases sitting between them.

The chain carries TRBV5-6 and TRBJ1-2; D is unresolved. Per the germline V gene, CDR1 is SGHDT and CDR2 is YYEEEE. The CDR3 spans 11 residues. V shed 4 bases and J shed 6 bases, with 7 bases lying between them. This CDR3 is CASSVQNGYTF. The CDR3 DNA follows: TGTGCCAGCAGCGTTCAGAATGGCTACACCTTC. Complete variable domain (other parts from reference TRBV5-6 and TRBJ1-2): DAGVTQSPTHLIKTRGQQVTLRCSPKSGHDTVSWYQQALGQGPQFIFQYYEEEERQRGNFPDRFSGHQFPNYSSELNVNALLLGDSALYLCASSVQNGYTFGSGTRLTVV.

The CDR3, as DNA: TGCGCCAGCAGGGTTGGGACAGGGTCTAACTATGGCTACACCTTC. Protein product: CASRVGTGSNYGYTF. This rearrangement joins TRBV5-1 to TRBJ1-2, with 9 bases identical to TRBD1. V was pared by 5 bases and J by 0 bases, with 5 bases of the junction left unmatched. This CDR3 is built from 15 residues. CDR1 and CDR2 (germline): SGHRS, YFSETQ.

The V and J genes are TRBV7-6 and TRBJ2-7; the match to TRBD2 covers 10 bases. The CDR3 extends over 14 amino acids. Germline-derived CDR1 and CDR2 are SGHVS and FNYEAQ. V lost 5 bases to trimming and J lost 5 bases; unmatched junction nucleotides: 6. In nucleotides, the CDR3 is TGTGCCAGCAGCGTTAGCGGGGGGCTGGACGAGCAGTACTTC. This gives the protein CASSVSGGLDEQYF. Full variable domain (remainder filled in from reference TRBV7-6 and TRBJ2-7): GAGVSQSPRYKVTKRGQDVALRCDPISGHVSLYWYRQALGQGPEFLTYFNYEAQQDKSGLPNDRFSAERPEGSISTLTIQRTEQRDSAMYRCASSVSGGLDEQYFGPGTRLTVT.

The genes are TRBV5-6 and TRBJ1-1, with 7 nucleotides matching TRBD1. Looked up from germline, CDR1 is SGHDT and CDR2 is YYEEEE. The V segment lost 5 bases and the J segment 2 bases; nucleotides outside the gene matches: 6. The CDR3 has 14 amino acids. CDR3 coding DNA: TGTGCCAGCAGTTACGGGACAGTTAACACTGAAGCTTTCTTT. Its protein product is CASSYGTVNTEAFF.

The gene calls are TRBV27 and TRBJ2-1; D gene unclear. Germline CDR1 and CDR2: MNHEY and SMNVEV (reference sequence). This CDR3 region has 12 residues. V lost 4 bases and J lost 6, with 7 bases in between. CDR3 nucleotides: TGTGCCAGCAGTTCACATCGCAATGAGCAGTTCTTC. This codes for CASSSHRNEQFF.

The chain links TRBV4-3 to TRBJ2-4, with 11 bases lining up with TRBD2. This CDR3 spans 19 amino acids. Germline V gives CDR1 LGHNA, CDR2 YSLEER. V lost 1 base and J lost 0; bases outside the gene matches: 8. The chain's CDR3 is CASSQVLAGAKTAKNIQYF. The CDR3 nucleotides read TGCGCCAGCAGCCAAGTACTAGCGGGGGCCAAAACAGCCAAAAACATTCAGTACTTC.

The chain combines TRBV18 with TRBJ2-7; 9 bases are a match to TRBD1. Germline CDR1 reads KGHSH; CDR2 reads LQKENI. CDR3 length: 16 amino acids. V shed 6 bases, J shed 6 bases, and the junction held 15 bases outside the gene matches. For the CDR3, the DNA is TGTGCCAGCTCGCAAATATCGGGACAGGGATCTGGCGAGCAGTACTTC. The encoded protein is CASSQISGQGSGEQYF. Full variable domain (missing parts from reference TRBV18 and TRBJ2-7): NAGVMQNPRHLVRRRGQEARLRCSPMKGHSHVYWYRQLPEEGLKFMVYLQKENIIDESGMPKERFSAEFPKEGPSILRIQQVVRGDSAAYFCASSQISGQGSGEQYFGPGTRLTVT.